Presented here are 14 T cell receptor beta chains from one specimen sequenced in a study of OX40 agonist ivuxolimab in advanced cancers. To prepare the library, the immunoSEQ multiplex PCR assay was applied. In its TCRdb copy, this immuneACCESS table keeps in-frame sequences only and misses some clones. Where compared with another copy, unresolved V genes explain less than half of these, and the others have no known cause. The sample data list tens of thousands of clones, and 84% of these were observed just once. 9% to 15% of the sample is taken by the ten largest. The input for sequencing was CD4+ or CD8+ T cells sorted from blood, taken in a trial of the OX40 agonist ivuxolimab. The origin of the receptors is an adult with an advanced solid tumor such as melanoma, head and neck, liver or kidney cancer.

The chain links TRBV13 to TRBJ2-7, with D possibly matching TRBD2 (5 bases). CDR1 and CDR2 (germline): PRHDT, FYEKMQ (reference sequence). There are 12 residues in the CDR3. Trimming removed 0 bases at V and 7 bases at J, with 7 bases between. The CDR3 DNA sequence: TGTGCCAGCAGCTTAGGCCGGGGAGAGCAGTACTTC. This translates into CASSLGRGEQYF.

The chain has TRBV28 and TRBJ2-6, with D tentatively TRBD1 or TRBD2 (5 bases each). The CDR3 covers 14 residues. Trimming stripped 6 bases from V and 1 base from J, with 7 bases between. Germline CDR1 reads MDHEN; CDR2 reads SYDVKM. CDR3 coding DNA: TGTGCCAGCAGGAGGGGTTCTGGGGCCAACGTCCTGACTTTC. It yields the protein CASRRGSGANVLTF.

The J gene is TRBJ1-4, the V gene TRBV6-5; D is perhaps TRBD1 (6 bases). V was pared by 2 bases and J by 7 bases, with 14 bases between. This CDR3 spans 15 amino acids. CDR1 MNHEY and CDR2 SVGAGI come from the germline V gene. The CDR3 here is CASSYGGARGEKLFF. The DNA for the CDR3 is TGTGCCAGCAGTTACGGGGGGGCGCGGGGTGAAAAACTGTTTTTT.

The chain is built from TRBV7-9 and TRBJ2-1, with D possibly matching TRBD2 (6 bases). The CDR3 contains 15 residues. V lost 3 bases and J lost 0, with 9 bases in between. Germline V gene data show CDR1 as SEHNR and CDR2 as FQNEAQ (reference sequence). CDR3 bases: TGTGCCAGCAGCTTTAGCGGAAGCTCCTACAATGAGCAGTTCTTC. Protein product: CASSFSGSSYNEQFF.

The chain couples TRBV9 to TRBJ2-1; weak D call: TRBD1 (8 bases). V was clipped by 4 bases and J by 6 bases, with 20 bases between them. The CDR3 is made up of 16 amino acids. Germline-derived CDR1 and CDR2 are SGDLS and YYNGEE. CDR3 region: CASSTSPQGGLNEQFF. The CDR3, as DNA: TGTGCCAGCAGCACCAGCCCACAGGGGGGGCTCAATGAGCAGTTCTTC.

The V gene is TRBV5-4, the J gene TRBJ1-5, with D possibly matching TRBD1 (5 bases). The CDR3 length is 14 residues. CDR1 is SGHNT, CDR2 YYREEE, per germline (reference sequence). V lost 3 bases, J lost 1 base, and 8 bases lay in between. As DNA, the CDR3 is TGTGCCAGCAGCTCGGGGCTGAGCAATCAGCCCCAGCATTTT. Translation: CASSSGLSNQPQHF. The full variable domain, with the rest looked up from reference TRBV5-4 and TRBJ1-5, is ETGVTQSPTHLIKTRGQQVTLRCSSQSGHNTVSWYQQALGQGPQFIFQYYREEENGRGNFPPRFSGLQFPNYSSELNVNALELDDSALYLCASSSGLSNQPQHFGDGTRLSIL.

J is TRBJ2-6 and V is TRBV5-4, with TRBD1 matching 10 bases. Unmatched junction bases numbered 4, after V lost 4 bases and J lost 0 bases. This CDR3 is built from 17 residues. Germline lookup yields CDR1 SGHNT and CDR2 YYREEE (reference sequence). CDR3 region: CASSGTGAFSGANVLTF. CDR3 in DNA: TGTGCCAGCAGCGGGACAGGGGCCTTCTCTGGGGCCAACGTCCTGACTTTC.

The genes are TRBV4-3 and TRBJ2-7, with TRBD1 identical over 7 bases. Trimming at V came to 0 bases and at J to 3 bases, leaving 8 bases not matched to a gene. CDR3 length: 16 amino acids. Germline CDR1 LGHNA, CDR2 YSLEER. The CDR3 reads CASSQEATGLIYEQYF. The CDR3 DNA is TGCGCCAGCAGCCAAGAGGCGACAGGGCTTATCTACGAGCAGTACTTC.

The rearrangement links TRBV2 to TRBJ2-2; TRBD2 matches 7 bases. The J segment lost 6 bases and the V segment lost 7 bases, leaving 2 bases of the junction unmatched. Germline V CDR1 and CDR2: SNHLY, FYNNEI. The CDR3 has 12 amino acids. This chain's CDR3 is CASNGLAGELFF. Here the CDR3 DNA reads TGTGCCAGCAATGGACTAGCCGGGGAGCTGTTTTTT. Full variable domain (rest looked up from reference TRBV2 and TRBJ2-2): EPEVTQTPSHQVTQMGQEVILRCVPISNHLYFYWYRQILGQKVEFLVSFYNNEISEKSEIFDDQFSVERPDGSNFTLKIRSTKLEDSAMYFCASNGLAGELFFGEGSRLTVL.

The CDR3 DNA is TGTGCCTGGAGCGCCGGGACAGGGGACGAGCAGTACTTC. It encodes CAWSAGTGDEQYF. The V and J genes are TRBV30 and TRBJ2-7; TRBD1 matches 10 bases. The CDR3 sequence is 13 residues long. V lost 3 bases, J lost 5 bases, and 4 bases stayed unmatched. Looked up from germline, CDR1 is GTSNPN and CDR2 is SVGIG (reference sequence).

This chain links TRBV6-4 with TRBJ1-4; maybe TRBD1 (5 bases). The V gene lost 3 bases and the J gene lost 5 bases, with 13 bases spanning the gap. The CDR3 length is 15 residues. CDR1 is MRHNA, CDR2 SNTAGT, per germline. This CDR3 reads CASSEGRQSNEKLFF. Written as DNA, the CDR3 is TGTGCCAGCAGTGAAGGTCGACAGTCAAATGAAAAACTGTTTTTT.

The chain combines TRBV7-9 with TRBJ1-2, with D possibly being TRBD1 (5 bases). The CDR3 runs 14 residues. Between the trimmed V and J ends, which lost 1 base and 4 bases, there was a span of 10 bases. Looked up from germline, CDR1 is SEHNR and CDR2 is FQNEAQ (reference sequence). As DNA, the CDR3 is TGTGCCAGCAGCTTAGGAGGGCAGGGCTATGGCTACACCTTC. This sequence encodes CASSLGGQGYGYTF.

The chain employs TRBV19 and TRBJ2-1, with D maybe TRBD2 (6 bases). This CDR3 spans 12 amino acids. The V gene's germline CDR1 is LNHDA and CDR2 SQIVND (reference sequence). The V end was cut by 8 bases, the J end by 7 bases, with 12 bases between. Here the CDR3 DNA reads TGTGCCAGTTCCGTGGGGGGTAATGAGCAGTTCTTC. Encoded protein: CASSVGGNEQFF.

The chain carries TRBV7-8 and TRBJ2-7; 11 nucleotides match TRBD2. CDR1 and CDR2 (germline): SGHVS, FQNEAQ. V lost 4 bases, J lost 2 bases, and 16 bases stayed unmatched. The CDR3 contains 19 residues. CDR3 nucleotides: TGTGCCAGCAGCTCTATTATGGCTGGACTAGCGGGTGAGACCTACGAGCAGTACTTC. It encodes CASSSIMAGLAGETYEQYF.